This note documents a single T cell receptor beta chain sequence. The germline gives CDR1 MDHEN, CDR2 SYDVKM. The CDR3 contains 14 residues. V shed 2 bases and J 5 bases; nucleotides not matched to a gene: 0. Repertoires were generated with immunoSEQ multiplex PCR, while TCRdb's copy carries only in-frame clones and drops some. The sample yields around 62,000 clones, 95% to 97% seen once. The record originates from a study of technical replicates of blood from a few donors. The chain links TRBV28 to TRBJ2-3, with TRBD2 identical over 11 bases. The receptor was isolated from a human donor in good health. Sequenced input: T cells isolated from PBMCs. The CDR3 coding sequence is TGTGCCAGCAGTTTACTAGCGGGAGGAGATACGCAGTATTTT. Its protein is CASSLLAGGDTQYF. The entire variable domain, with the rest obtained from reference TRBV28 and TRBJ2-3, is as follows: DVKVTQSSRYLVKRTGEKVFLECVQDMDHENMFWYRQDPGLGLRLIYFSYDVKMKEKGDIPEGYSVSREKKERFSLILESASTNQTSMYLCASSLLAGGDTQYFGPGTRLTVL.